One sample yielded the 10 T cell receptor beta chains listed below, sequenced in a study of T cells in Graves' hyperthyroidism and ophthalmopathy. The TCR beta CDR3 regions underwent amplification using RNA transcripts as the source. In the first-round RT-PCR of the TCR CDR3, the HTBI primer set was used. TCRdb passed the multiplex PCR reads through MiXCR, listing each CDR3 protein once. The sample carries 750,000 to 950,000 distinct CDR3 sequences, around 39% recorded once. The sequenced material came from blood. The receptors here all came from a man younger than 30 with Graves' hyperthyroidism.

The gene calls are TRBV19 and TRBJ1-5; TRBD1 matches 9 bases. The CDR3 length is 16 residues. Trimming removed 3 bases from V and 7 bases from J; junction bases left unmatched: 10. Per germline, CDR1 LNHDA and CDR2 SQIVND (reference sequence). This chain's CDR3 is CASSIAGTGNQQPQHF. The CDR3 nucleotides read TGTGCCAGTAGTATTGCCGGGACAGGGAACCAACAGCCCCAGCATTTT.

This rearrangement joins TRBV7-9 to TRBJ2-5; D is possibly TRBD1 (6 bases). Between the trimmed V and J ends, which lost 5 bases and 5 bases, there was a span of 18 bases. The length of the CDR3 is 15 residues. CDR1 and CDR2 (germline): SEHNR, FQNEAQ (reference sequence). The DNA of the CDR3 is TGTGCCAGCAGCCCATCAATAGGGGGTTTTGAGACCCAGTACTTC. Its protein is CASSPSIGGFETQYF.

In regard to this clonotype: This could be a read error, since a much larger clone is one nucleotide away. V usage is TRBV15 and J usage is TRBJ1-1; D unresolved. The germline gives CDR1 LNHNV, CDR2 YYDKDF (reference sequence). V lost 0 bases and J lost 0, with 8 bases in between. The CDR3 sequence is 15 residues long. CDR3 bases: TGTGCCACCAGCAGAGAGATAGGGATGAACACTGAAGCTTTCTTT. Its protein product is CATSREIGMNTEAFF.

The table lists this clonotype with many counts. This chain connects TRBV14 to TRBJ2-7; D gene unclear. V was shortened by 0 bases and J by 4 bases, with 4 bases between the two germline ends. Germline assignment: CDR1 SGHDN and CDR2 FVKESK. The CDR3 spans 12 residues. The chain's CDR3 is CASSQDRYEQYF. As DNA, the CDR3 is TGTGCCAGCAGCCAAGATCGGTACGAGCAGTACTTC. The full variable domain, completed using reference TRBV14 and TRBJ2-7, is EAGVTQFPSHSVIEKGQTVTLRCDPISGHDNLYWYRRVMGKEIKFLLHFVKESKQDESGMPNNRFLAERTGGTYSTLKVQPAELEDSGVYFCASSQDRYEQYFGPGTRLTVT.

The rearrangement uses TRBV5-1 and TRBJ2-5, with a possible D match to TRBD2 (6 bases). This CDR3 region has 17 residues. Germline CDR1 reads SGHRS; CDR2 reads YFSETQ. V was shortened by 2 bases and J by 0 bases, with 17 bases between the two germline ends. This CDR3 reads CASSLAGDFPYQETQYF. CDR3 bases: TGCGCCAGCAGCTTAGCCGGGGACTTTCCGTACCAAGAGACCCAGTACTTC.

This clonotype appeared a few times. V and J are TRBV11-2 and TRBJ2-5; D unresolved. With 6 bases removed from V and 7 bases from J, the gap between germline ends came to 12 bases. Germline V gene sequence: CDR1 SGHAT, CDR2 FQNNGV. The CDR3 is made up of 12 amino acids. The CDR3 sequence: CASSRLGGTQYF. DNA of the CDR3: TGTGCCAGCAGTCGCCTGGGTGGGACCCAGTACTTC.

This clonotype has a count of ten or more. The chain recombines TRBV29-1 with TRBJ1-1; 8 positions match TRBD1. Losses at the gene ends were 6 bases for V and 2 bases for J; bases not matched to a gene: 8. Germline V CDR1 and CDR2: SQVTM, ANQGSEA. This CDR3 region has 14 residues. CDR3 DNA sequence: TGCAGCGTCCAGGGGGCTGAGAGTAACACTGAAGCTTTCTTT. Residues: CSVQGAESNTEAFF.

This clonotype was recorded many times. The chain carries TRBV7-9 and TRBJ2-2; 9 nucleotides align to TRBD2. CDR3 length equals 15 residues. The J segment lost 6 bases and the V segment lost 7 bases, leaving 9 bases of the junction unmatched. The germline CDR1 and CDR2 sequences are SEHNR and FQNEAQ (reference sequence). Here the CDR3 reads CASTRLAEGSGELFF. Here the CDR3 DNA reads TGTGCCAGCACCAGACTAGCGGAAGGATCCGGGGAGCTGTTTTTT.

V usage is TRBV7-9 and J usage is TRBJ1-3, with D uncertain. Germline V gene data show CDR1 as SEHNR and CDR2 as FQNEAQ (reference sequence). Trimming cost V 0 bases and J 13 bases, with 7 bases left between them. The CDR3 totals 11 residues. The CDR3 spells CASSLASLIYF. The CDR3 DNA reads TGTGCCAGCAGCTTAGCCTCCCTTATATATTTT.

As to this clonotype: This may be a read error: a much more frequent sequence differs by one nucleotide. This chain uses TRBV10-3 with TRBJ1-1; the D gene is possibly TRBD1 (6 bases). This CDR3 has 14 amino acids. Deletions cut 3 bases from V and 7 bases from J, with 15 bases between. Germline loops: CDR1 ENHRY, CDR2 SYGVKD. The CDR3 DNA sequence: TGTGCCATCAGTGACGCGGGGGGCCATAGTGAAGCTTTCTTT. This encodes CAISDAGGHSEAFF.